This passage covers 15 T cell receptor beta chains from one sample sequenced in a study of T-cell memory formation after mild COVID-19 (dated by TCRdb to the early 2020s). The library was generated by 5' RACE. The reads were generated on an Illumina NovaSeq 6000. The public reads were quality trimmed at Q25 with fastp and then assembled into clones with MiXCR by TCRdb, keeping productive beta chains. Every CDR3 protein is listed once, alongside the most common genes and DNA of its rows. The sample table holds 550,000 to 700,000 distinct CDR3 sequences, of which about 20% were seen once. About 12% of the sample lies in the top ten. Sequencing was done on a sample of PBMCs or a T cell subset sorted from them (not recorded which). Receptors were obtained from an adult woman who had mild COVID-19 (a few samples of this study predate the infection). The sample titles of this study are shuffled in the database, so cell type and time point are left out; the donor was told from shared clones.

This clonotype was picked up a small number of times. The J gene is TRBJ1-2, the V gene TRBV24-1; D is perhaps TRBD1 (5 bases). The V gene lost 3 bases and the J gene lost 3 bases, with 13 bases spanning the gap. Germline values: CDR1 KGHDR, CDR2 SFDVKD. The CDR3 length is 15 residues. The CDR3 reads CATSDRDTGHYGYTF. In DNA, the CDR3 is TGTGCCACCAGTGATAGAGACACAGGCCACTATGGCTACACCTTC.

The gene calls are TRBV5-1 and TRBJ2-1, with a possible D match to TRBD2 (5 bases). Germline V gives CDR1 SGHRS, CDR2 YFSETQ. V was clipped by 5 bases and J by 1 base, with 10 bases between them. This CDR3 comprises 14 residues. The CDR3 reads CASSGGTSYNEQFF. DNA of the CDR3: TGCGCCAGCAGTGGAGGTACATCCTACAATGAGCAGTTCTTC.

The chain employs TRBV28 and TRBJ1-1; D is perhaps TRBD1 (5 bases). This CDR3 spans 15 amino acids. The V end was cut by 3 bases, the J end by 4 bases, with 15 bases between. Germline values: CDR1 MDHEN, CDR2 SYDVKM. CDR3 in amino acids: CASSFGGGAGTEAFF. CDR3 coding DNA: TGTGCCAGCAGTTTCGGGGGTGGAGCTGGCACTGAAGCTTTCTTT. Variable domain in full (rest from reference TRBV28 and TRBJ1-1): DVKVTQSSRYLVKRTGEKVFLECVQDMDHENMFWYRQDPGLGLRLIYFSYDVKMKEKGDIPEGYSVSREKKERFSLILESASTNQTSMYLCASSFGGGAGTEAFFGQGTRLTVV.

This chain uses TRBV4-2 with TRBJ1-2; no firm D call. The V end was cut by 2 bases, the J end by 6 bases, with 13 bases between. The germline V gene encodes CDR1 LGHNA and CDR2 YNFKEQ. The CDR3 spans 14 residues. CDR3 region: CASSQWAVPDGYTF. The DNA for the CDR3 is TGTGCCAGCAGCCAATGGGCAGTACCGGATGGCTACACCTTC.

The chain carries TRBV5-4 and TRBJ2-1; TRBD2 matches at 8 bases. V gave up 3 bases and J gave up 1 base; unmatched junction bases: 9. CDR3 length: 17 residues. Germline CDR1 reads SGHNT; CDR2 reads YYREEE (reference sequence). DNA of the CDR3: TGTGCCAGCAGCTCGACTTCTAGCGGGCCGTCCTACAATGAGCAGTTCTTC. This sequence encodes CASSSTSSGPSYNEQFF.

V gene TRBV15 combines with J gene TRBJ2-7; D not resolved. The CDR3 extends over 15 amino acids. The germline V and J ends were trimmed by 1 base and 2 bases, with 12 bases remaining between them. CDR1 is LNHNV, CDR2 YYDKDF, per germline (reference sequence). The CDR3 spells CATSRVQRRPYEQYF. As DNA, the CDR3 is TGTGCCACCAGCAGAGTCCAGCGCCGCCCCTACGAGCAGTACTTC.

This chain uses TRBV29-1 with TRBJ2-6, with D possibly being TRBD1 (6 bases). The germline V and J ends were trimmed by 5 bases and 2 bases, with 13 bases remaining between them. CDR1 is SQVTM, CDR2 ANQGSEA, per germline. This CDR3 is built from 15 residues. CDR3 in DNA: TGCAGCGTTTCCGGGACACTCCCTGGGGCCAACGTCCTGACTTTC. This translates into CSVSGTLPGANVLTF.

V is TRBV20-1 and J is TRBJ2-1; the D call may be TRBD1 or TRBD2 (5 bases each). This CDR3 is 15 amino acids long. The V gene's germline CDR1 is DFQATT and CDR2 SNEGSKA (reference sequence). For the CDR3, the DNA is TGCAGAGCTGTCGGGAAGGGGATTATGTACAATGAGCAGTTCTTC. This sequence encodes CRAVGKGIMYNEQFF.

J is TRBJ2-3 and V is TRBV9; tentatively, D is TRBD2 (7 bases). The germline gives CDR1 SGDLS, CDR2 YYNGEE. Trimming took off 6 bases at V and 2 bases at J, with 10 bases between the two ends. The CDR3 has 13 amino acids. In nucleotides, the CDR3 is TGTGCCAGCAAAGGGGGGGCCACAGATACGCAGTATTTT. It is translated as CASKGGATDTQYF.

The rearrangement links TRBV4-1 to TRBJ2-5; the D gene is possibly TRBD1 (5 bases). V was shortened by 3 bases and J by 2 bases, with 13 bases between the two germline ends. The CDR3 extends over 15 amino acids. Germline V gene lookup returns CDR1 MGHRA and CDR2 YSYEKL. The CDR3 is CASSQVPGYQETQYF. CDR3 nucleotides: TGCGCCAGCAGCCAGGTTCCAGGGTATCAAGAGACCCAGTACTTC.

The CDR3 protein is CASSSVSALEQYF. CDR3 bases: TGTGCCAGCAGTTCGGTCAGCGCCCTCGAGCAGTACTTC. This chain joins TRBV12-3 or TRBV12-4 and TRBJ2-7, with D hard to call. The V and J ends lost 4 bases and 6 bases respectively, with 13 bases between them. The CDR3 is made up of 13 amino acids.

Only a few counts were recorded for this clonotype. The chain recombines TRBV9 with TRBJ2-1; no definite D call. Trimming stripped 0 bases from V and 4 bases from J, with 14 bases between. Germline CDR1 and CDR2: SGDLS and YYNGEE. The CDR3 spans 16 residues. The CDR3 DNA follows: TGTGCCAGCAGCGTAGACCTCGACCGAGGATACAATGAGCAGTTCTTC. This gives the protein CASSVDLDRGYNEQFF.

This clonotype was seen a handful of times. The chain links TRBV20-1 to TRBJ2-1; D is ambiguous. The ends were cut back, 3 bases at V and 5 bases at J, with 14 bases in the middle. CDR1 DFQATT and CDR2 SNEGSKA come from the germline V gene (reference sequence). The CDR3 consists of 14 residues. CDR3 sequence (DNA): TGCAGTGCTAGTAGCCAACGCTACCACAATGAGCAGTTCTTC. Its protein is CSASSQRYHNEQFF.

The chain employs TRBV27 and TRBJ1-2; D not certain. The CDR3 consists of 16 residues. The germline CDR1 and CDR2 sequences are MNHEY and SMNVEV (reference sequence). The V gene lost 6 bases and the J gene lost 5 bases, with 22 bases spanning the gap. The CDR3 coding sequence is TGTGCCAGCAGATCCTCGAATAGCCCTGTGGGATATGGCTACACCTTC. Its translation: CASRSSNSPVGYGYTF.

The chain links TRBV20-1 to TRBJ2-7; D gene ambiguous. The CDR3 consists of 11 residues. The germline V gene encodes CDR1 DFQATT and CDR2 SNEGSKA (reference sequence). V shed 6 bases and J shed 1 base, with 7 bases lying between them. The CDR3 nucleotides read TGCAGTGCCCTTAGATCCTACGAGCAGTACTTC. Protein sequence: CSALRSYEQYF.